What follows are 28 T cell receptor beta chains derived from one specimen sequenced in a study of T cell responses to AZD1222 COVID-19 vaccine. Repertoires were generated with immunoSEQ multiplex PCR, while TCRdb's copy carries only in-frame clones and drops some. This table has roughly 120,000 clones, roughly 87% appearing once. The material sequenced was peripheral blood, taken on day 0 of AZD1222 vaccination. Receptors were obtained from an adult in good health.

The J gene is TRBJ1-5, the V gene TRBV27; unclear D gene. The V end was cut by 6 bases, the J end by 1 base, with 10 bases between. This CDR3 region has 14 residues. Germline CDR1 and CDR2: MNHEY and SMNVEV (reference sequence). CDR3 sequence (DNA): TGTGCCAGCAGGTCCGGAGGCAGCAATCAGCCCCAGCATTTT. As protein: CASRSGGSNQPQHF.

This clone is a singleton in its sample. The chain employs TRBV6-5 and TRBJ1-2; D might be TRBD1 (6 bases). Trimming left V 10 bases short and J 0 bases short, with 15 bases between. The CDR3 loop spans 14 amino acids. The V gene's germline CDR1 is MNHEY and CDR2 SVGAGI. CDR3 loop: CATTRGQANYGYTF. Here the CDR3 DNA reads TGTGCCACCACCCGGGGGCAGGCTAACTATGGCTACACCTTC.

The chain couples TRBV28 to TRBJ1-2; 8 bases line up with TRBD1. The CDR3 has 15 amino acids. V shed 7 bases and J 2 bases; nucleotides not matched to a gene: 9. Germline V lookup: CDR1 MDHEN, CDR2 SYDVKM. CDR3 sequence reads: CASTNSGGRNYGYTF. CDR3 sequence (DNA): TGTGCCAGCACTAACTCAGGGGGCCGGAACTATGGCTACACCTTC.

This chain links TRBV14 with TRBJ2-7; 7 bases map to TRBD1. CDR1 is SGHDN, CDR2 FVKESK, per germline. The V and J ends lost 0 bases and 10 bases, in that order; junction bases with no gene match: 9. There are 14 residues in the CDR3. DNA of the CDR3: TGTGCCAGCAGCCAAGACGTGACAGGGATGACACAGTACTTC. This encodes CASSQDVTGMTQYF.

In nucleotides, the CDR3 is TGTGCCATCAGTTCGACCTCGGGACAGGGAGAGACCCAGTACTTC. Protein sequence: CAISSTSGQGETQYF. The gene calls are TRBV10-3 and TRBJ2-5; TRBD1 matches at 9 bases. With V trimmed by 5 bases and J by 4 bases, 8 bases remained unmatched. The CDR3 has 15 amino acids. The germline V gene encodes CDR1 ENHRY and CDR2 SYGVKD.

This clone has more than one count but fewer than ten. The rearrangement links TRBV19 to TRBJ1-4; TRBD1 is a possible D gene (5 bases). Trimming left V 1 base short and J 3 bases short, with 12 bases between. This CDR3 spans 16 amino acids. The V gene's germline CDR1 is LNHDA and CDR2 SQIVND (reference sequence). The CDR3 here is CASSIGAGTPNEKLFF. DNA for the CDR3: TGTGCCAGTAGTATAGGGGCCGGGACTCCTAATGAAAAACTGTTTTTT.

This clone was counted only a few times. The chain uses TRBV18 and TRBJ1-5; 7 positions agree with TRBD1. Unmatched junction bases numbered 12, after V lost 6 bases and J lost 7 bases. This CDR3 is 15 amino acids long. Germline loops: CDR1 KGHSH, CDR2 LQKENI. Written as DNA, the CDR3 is TGTGCCAGCTCCCTCAGACAGGGTCAAGGGCAGCCCCAGCATTTT. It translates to CASSLRQGQGQPQHF.

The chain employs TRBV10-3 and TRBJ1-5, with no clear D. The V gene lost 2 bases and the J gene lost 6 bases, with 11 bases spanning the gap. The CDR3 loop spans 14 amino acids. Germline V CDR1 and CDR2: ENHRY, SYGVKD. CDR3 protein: CAISEVAAGQPQHF. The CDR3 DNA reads TGTGCCATCAGTGAGGTGGCAGCCGGTCAGCCCCAGCATTTT.

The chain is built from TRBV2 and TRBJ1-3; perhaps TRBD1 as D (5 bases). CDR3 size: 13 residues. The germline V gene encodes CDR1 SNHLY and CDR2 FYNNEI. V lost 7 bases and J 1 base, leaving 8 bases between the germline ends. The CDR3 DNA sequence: TGTGCCAGCATGGGGGGTTCTGGAAACACCATATATTTT. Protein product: CASMGGSGNTIYF.

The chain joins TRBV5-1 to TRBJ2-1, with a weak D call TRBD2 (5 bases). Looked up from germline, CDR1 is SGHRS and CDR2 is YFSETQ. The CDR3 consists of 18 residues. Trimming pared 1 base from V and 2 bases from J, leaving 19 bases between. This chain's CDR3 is CASSLLGGGGAAYNEQFF. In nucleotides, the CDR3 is TGCGCCAGCAGCTTGTTGGGTGGAGGAGGAGCGGCCTACAATGAGCAGTTCTTC.

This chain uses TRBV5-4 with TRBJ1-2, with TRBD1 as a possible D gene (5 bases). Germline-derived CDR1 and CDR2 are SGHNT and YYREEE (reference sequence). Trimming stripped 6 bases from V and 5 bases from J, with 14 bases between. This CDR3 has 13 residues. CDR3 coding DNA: TGTGCCAGCACCCTCCCAGGGACGTATGGCTACACCTTC. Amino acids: CASTLPGTYGYTF.

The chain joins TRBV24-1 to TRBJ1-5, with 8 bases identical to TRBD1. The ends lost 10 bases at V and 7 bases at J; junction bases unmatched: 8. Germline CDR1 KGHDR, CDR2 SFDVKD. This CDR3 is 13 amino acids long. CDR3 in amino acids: CATSAGGGQPQHF. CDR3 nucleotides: TGTGCCACAAGCGCAGGGGGCGGGCAGCCCCAGCATTTT.

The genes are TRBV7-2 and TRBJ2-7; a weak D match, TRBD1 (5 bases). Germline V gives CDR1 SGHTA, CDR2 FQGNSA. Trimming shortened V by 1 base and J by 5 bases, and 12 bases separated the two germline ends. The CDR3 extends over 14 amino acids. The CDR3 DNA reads TGTGCCAGCAGCTTAGTAGCAGGGAACAACGAGCAGTACTTC. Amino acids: CASSLVAGNNEQYF.

Written as DNA, the CDR3 is TGTGCCAGCAGTGACCCCGCGGAGTGGCCCGGGACCTTC. It translates to CASSDPAEWPGTF. V and J are TRBV25-1 and TRBJ1-2; D call uncertain. The CDR3 is made up of 13 amino acids. From germline, CDR1 is MGHDK and CDR2 SYGVNS. Trimming shortened V by 3 bases and J by 14 bases, and 19 bases separated the two germline ends.

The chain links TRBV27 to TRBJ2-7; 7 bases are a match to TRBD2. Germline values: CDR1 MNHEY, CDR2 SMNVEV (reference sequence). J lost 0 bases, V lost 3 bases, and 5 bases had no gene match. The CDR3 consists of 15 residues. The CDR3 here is CASSFRGESSYEQYF. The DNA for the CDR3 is TGTGCCAGCAGTTTTCGGGGGGAAAGCTCCTACGAGCAGTACTTC.

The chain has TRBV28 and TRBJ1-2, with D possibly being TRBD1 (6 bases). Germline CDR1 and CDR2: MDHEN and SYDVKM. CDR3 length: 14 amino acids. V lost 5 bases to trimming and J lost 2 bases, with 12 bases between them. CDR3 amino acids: CASSVGQRNYGYTF. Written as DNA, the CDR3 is TGTGCCAGCAGTGTAGGACAGCGAAACTATGGCTACACCTTC.

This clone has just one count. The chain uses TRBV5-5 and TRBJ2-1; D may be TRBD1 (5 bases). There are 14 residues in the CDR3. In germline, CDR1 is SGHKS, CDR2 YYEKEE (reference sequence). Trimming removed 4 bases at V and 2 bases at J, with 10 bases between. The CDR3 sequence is CASSPTATYNEQFF. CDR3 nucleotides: TGTGCCAGCAGCCCGACAGCCACCTACAATGAGCAGTTCTTC.

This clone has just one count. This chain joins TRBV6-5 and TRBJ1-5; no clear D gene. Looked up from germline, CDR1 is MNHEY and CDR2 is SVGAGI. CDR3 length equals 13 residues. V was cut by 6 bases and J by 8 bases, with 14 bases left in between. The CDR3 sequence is CASRPRWGEPQHF. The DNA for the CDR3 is TGTGCCAGCAGACCCCGGTGGGGTGAGCCCCAGCATTTT.

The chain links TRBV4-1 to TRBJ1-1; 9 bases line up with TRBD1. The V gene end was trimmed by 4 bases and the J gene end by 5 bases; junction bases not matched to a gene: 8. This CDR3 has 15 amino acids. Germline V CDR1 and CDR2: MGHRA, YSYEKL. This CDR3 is CASSLYPTGGTEAFF. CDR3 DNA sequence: TGCGCCAGCAGCCTTTACCCGACAGGGGGAACTGAAGCTTTCTTT.

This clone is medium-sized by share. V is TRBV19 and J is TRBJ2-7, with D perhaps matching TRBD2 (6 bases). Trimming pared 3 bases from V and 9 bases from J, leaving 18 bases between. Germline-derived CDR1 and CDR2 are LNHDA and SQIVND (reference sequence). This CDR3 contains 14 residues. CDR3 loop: CASSMTGSMVLQYF. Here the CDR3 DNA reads TGTGCCAGTAGTATGACCGGGAGTATGGTATTGCAGTACTTC.

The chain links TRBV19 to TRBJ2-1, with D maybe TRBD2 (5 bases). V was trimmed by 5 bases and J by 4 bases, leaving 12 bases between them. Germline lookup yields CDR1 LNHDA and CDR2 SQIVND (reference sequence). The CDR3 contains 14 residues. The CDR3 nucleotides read TGTGCCAGTAGTCTATCGGGGATTTACAATGAGCAGTTCTTC. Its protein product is CASSLSGIYNEQFF.

Here the CDR3 reads CASSEPMGQGEAFF. CDR3 nucleotides: TGCGCCAGCAGCGAACCGATGGGACAGGGGGAAGCTTTCTTT. This chain links TRBV4-1 with TRBJ1-1; 10 bases are shared with TRBD1. J gave up 8 bases and V 5 bases, and 8 bases lay outside the gene matches. The CDR3 has 14 residues. Looked up from germline, CDR1 is MGHRA and CDR2 is YSYEKL.

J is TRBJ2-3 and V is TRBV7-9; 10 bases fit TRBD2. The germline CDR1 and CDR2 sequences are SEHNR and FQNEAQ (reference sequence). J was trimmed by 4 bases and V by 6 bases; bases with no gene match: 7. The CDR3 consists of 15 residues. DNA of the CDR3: TGTGCCAGCAGTAGTACCCTAGCGGGGGCAGATACGCAGTATTTT. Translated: CASSSTLAGADTQYF.

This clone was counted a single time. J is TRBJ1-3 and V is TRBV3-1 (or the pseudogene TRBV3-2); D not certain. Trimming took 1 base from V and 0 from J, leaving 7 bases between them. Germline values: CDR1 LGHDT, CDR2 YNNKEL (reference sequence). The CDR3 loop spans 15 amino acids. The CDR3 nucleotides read TGTGCCAGCAGCCAAGTTCGAAGCTCTGGAAACACCATATATTTT. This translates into CASSQVRSSGNTIYF.

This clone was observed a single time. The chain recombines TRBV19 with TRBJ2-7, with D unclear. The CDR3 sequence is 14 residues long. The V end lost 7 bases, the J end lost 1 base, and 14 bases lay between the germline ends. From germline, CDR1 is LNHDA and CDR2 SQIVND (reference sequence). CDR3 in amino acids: CASTASPASYEQYF. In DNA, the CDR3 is TGTGCCAGTACGGCGAGCCCAGCTTCCTACGAGCAGTACTTC.

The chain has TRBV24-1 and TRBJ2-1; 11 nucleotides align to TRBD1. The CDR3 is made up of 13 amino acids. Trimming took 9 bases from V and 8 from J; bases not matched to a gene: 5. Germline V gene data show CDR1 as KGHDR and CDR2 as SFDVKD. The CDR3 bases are TGTGCCACCCGGGACAGGGGGTTTGATGAGCAGTTCTTC. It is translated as CATRDRGFDEQFF.

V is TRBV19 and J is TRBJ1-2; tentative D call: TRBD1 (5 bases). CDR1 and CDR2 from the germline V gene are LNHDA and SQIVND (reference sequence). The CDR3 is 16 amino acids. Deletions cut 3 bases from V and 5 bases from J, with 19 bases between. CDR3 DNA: TGTGCCAGTAGTATGGAAGGGGCAGGGTTTATTTATGGCTACACCTTC. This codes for CASSMEGAGFIYGYTF.

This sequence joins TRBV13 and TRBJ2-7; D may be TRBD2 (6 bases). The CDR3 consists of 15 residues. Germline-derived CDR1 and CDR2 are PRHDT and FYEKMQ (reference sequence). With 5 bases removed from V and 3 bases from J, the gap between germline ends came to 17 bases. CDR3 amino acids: CASSLGRGLGYEQYF. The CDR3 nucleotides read TGTGCCAGCAGCCTTGGGCGGGGCCTCGGCTACGAGCAGTACTTC.